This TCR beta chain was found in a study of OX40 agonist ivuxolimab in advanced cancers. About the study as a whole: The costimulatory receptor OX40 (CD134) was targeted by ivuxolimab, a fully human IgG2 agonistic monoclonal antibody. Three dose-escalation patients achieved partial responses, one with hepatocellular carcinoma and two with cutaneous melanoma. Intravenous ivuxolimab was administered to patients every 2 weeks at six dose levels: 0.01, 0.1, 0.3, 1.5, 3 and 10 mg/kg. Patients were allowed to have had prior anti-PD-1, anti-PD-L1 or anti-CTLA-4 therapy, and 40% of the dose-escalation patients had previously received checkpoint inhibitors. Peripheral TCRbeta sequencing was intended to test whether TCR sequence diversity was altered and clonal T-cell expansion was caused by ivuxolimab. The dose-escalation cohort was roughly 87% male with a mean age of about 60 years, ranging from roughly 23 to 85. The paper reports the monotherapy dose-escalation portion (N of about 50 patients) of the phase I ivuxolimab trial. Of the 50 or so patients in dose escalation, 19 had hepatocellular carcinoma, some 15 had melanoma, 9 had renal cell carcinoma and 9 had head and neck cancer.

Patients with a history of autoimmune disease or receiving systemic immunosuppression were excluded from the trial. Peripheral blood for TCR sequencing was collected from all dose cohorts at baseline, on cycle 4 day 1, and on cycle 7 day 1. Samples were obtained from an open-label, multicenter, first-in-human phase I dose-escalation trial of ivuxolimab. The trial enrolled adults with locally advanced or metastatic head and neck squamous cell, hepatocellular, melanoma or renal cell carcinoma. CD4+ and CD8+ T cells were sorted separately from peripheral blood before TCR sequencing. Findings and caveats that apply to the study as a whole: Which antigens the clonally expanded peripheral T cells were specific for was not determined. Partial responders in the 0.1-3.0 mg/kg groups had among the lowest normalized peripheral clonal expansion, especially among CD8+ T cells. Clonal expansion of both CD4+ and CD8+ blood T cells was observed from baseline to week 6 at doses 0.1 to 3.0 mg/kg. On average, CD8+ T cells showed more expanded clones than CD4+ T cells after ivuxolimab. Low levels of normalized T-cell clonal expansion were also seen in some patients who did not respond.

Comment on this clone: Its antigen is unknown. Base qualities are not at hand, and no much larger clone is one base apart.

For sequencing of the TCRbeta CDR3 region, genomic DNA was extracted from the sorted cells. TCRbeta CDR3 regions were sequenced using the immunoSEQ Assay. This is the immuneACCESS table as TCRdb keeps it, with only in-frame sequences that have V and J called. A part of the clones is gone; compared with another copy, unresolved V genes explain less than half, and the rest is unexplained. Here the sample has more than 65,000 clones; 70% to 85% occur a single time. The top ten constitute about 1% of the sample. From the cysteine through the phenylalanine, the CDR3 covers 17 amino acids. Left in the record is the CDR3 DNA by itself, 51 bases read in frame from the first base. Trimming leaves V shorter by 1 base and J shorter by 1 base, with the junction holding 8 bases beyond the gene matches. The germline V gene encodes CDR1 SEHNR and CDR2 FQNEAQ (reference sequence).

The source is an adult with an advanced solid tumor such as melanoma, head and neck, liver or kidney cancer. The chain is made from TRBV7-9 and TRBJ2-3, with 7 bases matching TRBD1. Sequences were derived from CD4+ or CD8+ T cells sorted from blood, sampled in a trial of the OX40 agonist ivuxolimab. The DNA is TGTGCCAGCAGCTTAGGGTGGACAGGACAGGGCACAGATACGCAGTATTTT. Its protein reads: CASSLGWTGQGTDTQYF.